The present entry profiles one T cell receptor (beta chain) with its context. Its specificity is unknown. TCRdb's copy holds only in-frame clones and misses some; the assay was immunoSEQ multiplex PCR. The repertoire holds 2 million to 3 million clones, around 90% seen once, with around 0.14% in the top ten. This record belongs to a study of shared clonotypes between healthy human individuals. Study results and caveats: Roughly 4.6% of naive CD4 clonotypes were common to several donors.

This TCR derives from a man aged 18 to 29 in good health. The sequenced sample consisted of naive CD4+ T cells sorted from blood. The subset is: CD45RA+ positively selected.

For the CDR3, the DNA is TGTGCCAGCAGCTTGAGGACTGAAGCTTTCTTT. This sequence encodes CASSLRTEAFF. The chain carries TRBV5-6 and TRBJ1-1, with D uncertain. Germline CDR1 and CDR2: SGHDT and YYEEEE. Trimming removed 1 base from V and 5 bases from J, with 3 bases in between. The CDR3 totals 11 residues.